The 21 T cell receptor beta chains presented below share a single source sample, sequenced in a study of T cells expressing NK-cell markers. Following a re-call of the 5' RACE reads, TCRdb has one entry per CDR3 protein and lacks DNA. The table lists 400,000 to 550,000 distinct CDR3 sequences. The sample consisted of blood T cells: a sorted CD56 or NKG2C T cell subset, CD4+ or CD8+ T cells, or bulk PBMC T cells (not recorded which). Source of these receptors: a woman between 18 and 70 years old in good health.

The chain has TRBV7-2 and TRBJ1-2; as DNA is missing, the TRBD1 call by TCRdb cannot be tested. Germline lookup yields CDR1 SGHTA and CDR2 FQGNSA. This CDR3 is 16 amino acids long. CDR3 sequence reads: CASSGTGVLMDYGYTF.

V is TRBV30 and J is TRBJ2-2; TCRdb designates TRBD2, a call that cannot be tested without DNA. Germline-derived CDR1 and CDR2 are GTSNPN and SVGIG (reference sequence). This CDR3 is built from 12 residues. CDR3 region: CAWTGGVGELFF.

The V call is TRBV6-2 or TRBV6-3, the J call TRBJ2-7; TCRdb lists TRBD2, though no DNA is available to test this call. The CDR3 runs 14 residues. Germline V CDR1 and CDR2: MNHEY, SVGEGT. Here the CDR3 reads CATRSWTRSDEQYF.

The chain carries TRBV10-3 and TRBJ2-3; TCRdb proposes TRBD1, but this gene call is untestable without DNA. Germline-derived CDR1 and CDR2 are ENHRY and SYGVKD. This CDR3 comprises 14 residues. The CDR3 loop is CAISRGQSTDTQYF.

The chain employs TRBV7-9 and TRBJ2-5; there is no DNA to check the TCRdb D call of TRBD2. CDR1 is SEHNR and CDR2 is FQNEAQ in the germline V gene (reference sequence). The CDR3 has 15 amino acids. CDR3 sequence: CASSLLSGGVETQYF.

This rearrangement joins TRBV20-1 to TRBJ1-1; TCRdb selects TRBD1, and the lack of DNA leaves this call unchecked. CDR1 and CDR2 from the germline V gene are DFQATT and SNEGSKA (reference sequence). There are 17 residues in the CDR3. The CDR3 spells CSARAHWGRGSGTEAFF.

This chain's CDR3 is CASSPSDKNTEAFF. The chain joins TRBV18 to TRBJ1-1. Germline V gives CDR1 KGHSH, CDR2 LQKENI. CDR3 length: 14 amino acids. Complete variable domain (other parts from reference TRBV18 and TRBJ1-1): NAGVMQNPRHLVRRRGQEARLRCSPMKGHSHVYWYRQLPEEGLKFMVYLQKENIIDESGMPKERFSAEFPKEGPSILRIQQVVRGDSAAYFCASSPSDKNTEAFFGQGTRLTVV.

The rearrangement uses TRBV7-3 and TRBJ2-3; TCRdb reports TRBD2, a call that lacks DNA to check it against. The CDR3 is 14 residues long. Germline values: CDR1 SGHTA, CDR2 FQGTGA. The CDR3 protein is CASSPDYHTDTQYF.

V is TRBV20-1 and J is TRBJ2-1. The CDR3 sequence is 12 residues long. Per germline, CDR1 DFQATT and CDR2 SNEGSKA (reference sequence). CDR3 in amino acids: CSAYNDANEEFF.

The V and J genes are TRBV7-9 and TRBJ2-5; with no DNA, the TCRdb D assignment of TRBD2 cannot be verified. This CDR3 comprises 12 residues. Germline CDR1 reads SEHNR; CDR2 reads FQNEAQ (reference sequence). This CDR3 is CASGGIQETQYF.

The genes are TRBV28 and TRBJ2-3; the D gene TCRdb calls, TRBD1, cannot be checked with no DNA. Germline assignment: CDR1 MDHEN and CDR2 SYDVKM. The CDR3 totals 14 residues. CDR3 sequence: CASSARRGPDTQYF. Drawing the rest from reference TRBV28 and TRBJ2-3, the complete variable domain is DVKVTQSSRYLVKRTGEKVFLECVQDMDHENMFWYRQDPGLGLRLIYFSYDVKMKEKGDIPEGYSVSREKKERFSLILESASTNQTSMYLCASSARRGPDTQYFGPGTRLTVL.

This chain connects TRBV20-1 to TRBJ1-6. Germline V CDR1 and CDR2: DFQATT, SNEGSKA (reference sequence). This CDR3 comprises 15 residues. This chain's CDR3 is CSARDRDGAAVSLHF.

The chain joins TRBV20-1 to TRBJ2-3; TCRdb gives TRBD1 as the D gene, but with no DNA this cannot be confirmed. The CDR3 sequence is 11 residues long. Germline V gene lookup returns CDR1 DFQATT and CDR2 SNEGSKA (reference sequence). The CDR3 sequence: CSASWSGGPVF.

V and J are TRBV12-5 and TRBJ2-1. CDR3 size: 16 residues. Per germline, CDR1 LGHNT and CDR2 FRNRAP. The CDR3 sequence: CASGLVPKTDHNEQFF.

V gene TRBV29-1 combines with J gene TRBJ2-3. The germline V gene has CDR1 SQVTM and CDR2 ANQGSEA. The CDR3 spans 15 residues. The CDR3 sequence: CSSLGYGQNTDTQYF.

The chain is built from TRBV9 and TRBJ2-1; TCRdb outputs TRBD2, but without DNA this stays unchecked. The CDR3 runs to 15 residues. Germline-derived CDR1 and CDR2 are SGDLS and YYNGEE. The CDR3: CASSATSYSYNEQFF.

The chain couples TRBV5-1 to TRBJ1-2; TCRdb selects TRBD1, and the lack of DNA leaves this call unchecked. This CDR3 has 14 residues. Germline V gene sequence: CDR1 SGHRS, CDR2 YFSETQ. The CDR3 spells CASSGGTGNYGYTF.

The chain combines TRBV7-2 with TRBJ2-7. The V gene's germline CDR1 is SGHTA and CDR2 FQGNSA. The CDR3 spans 15 residues. The CDR3 reads CASSLRGASSYEQYF.

The CDR3 sequence: CASRIGYEQYF. The rearrangement links TRBV6-2 or TRBV6-3 to TRBJ2-7. The CDR3 loop spans 11 amino acids. Germline V gene lookup returns CDR1 MNHEY and CDR2 SVGEGT.

The chain joins TRBV14 to TRBJ1-6; TCRdb designates TRBD1, a call that cannot be tested without DNA. The CDR3 has 13 residues. Germline lookup yields CDR1 SGHDN and CDR2 FVKESK. The CDR3 spells CASSQTGASPLHF.

The chain links TRBV25-1 to TRBJ2-5; TCRdb returns TRBD1, unconfirmable since there is no DNA. The CDR3 spans 14 residues. Germline V gene data show CDR1 as MGHDK and CDR2 as SYGVNS. CDR3 residues: CASSAKGDVETQYF. The variable domain in full, with the rest retrieved from reference TRBV25-1 and TRBJ2-5, is EADIYQTPRYLVIGTGKKITLECSQTMGHDKMYWYQQDPGMELHLIHYSYGVNSTEKGDLSSESTVSRIRTEHFPLTLESARPSHTSQYLCASSAKGDVETQYFGPGTRLLVL.